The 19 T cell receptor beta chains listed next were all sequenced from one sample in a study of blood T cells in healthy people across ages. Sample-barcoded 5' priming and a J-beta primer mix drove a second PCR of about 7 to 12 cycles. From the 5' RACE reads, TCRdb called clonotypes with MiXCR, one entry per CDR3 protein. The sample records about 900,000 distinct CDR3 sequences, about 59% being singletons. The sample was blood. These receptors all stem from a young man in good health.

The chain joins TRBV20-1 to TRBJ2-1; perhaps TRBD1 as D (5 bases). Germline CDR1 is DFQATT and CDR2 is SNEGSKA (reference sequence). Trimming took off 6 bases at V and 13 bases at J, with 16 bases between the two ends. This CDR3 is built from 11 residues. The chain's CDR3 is CSATVSETQFF. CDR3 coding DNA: TGCAGTGCGACAGTGTCTGAGACCCAGTTCTTC.

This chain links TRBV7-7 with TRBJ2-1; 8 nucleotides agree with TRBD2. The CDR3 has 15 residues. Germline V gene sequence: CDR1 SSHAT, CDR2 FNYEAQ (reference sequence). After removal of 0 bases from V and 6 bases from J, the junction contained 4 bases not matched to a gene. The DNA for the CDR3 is TGTGCCAGCAGCTTAGCACTAGCGGCGTCCAATGAGCAGTTCTTC. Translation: CASSLALAASNEQFF.

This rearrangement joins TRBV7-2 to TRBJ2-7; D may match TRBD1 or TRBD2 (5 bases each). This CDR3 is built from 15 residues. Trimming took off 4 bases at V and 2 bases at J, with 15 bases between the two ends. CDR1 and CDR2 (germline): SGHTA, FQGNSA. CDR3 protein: CASSSIGTGTYEQYF. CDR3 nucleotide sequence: TGTGCCAGCAGCTCCATCGGGACGGGTACCTACGAGCAGTACTTC.

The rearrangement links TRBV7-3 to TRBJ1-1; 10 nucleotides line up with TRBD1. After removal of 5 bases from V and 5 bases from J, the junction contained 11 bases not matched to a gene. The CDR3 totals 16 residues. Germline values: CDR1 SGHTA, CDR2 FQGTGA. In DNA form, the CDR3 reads TGTGCCAGCAGCCAGGGTGACAGGGGGCTAGGTACTGAAGCTTTCTTT. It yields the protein CASSQGDRGLGTEAFF.

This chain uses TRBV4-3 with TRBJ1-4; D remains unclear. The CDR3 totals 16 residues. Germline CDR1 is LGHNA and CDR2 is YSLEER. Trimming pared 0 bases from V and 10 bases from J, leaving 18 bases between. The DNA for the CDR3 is TGCGCCAGCAGCCAAGATGTCACCCTTTCTAGTGGAAAACTGTTTTTT. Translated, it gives CASSQDVTLSSGKLFF.

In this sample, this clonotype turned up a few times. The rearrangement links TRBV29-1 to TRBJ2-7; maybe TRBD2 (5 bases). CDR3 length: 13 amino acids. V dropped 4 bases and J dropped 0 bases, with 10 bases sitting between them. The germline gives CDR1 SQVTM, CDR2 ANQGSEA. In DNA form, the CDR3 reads TGCAGCGTTGGAGGGTTAAGCTCCTACGAGCAGTACTTC. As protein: CSVGGLSSYEQYF.

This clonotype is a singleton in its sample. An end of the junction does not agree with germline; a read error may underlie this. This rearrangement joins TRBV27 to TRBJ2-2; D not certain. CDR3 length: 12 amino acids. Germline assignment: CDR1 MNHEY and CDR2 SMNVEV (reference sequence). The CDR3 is CAGSLGAGELFF. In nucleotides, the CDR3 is TGTGCCGGCAGTTTAGGTGCCGGGGAGCTGTTTTTT.

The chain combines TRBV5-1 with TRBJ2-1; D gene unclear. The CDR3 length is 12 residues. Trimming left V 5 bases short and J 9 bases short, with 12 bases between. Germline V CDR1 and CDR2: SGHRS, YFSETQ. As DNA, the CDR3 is TGCGCCAGCAGTTCGGACGTGCGTGAGCAGTTCTTC. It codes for CASSSDVREQFF.

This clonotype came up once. The CDR3 reads CATTRGLGNGYTF. In nucleotides, the CDR3 is TGTGCCACCACTCGCGGGCTTGGGAATGGCTACACCTTC. The V gene is TRBV15, the J gene TRBJ1-2, with D uncertain. This CDR3 region has 13 residues. V was cut by 7 bases and J by 6 bases, with 15 bases left in between. Germline assignment: CDR1 LNHNV and CDR2 YYDKDF (reference sequence).

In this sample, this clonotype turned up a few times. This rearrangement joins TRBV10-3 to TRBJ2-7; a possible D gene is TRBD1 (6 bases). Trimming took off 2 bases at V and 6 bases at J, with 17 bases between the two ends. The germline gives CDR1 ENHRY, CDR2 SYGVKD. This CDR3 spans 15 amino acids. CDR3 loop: CAISEPGHQGPEQYF. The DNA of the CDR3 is TGTGCCATCAGTGAGCCGGGACACCAGGGTCCCGAGCAGTACTTC.

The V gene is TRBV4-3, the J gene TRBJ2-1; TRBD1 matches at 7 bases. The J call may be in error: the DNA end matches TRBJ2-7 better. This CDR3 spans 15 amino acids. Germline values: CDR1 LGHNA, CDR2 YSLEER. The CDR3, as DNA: TGCGCCAGCAGCCAAGATCAGACAGGGACCAACGAGCAGTACTTC. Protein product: CASSQDQTGTNEQYF.

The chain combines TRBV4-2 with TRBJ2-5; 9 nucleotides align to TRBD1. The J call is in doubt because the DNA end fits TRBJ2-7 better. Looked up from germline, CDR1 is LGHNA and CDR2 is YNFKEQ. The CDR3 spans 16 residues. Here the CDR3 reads CASSPVQQGADYEQYF. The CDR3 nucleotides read TGTGCCAGCAGCCCTGTACAACAGGGGGCAGATTACGAGCAGTACTTC.

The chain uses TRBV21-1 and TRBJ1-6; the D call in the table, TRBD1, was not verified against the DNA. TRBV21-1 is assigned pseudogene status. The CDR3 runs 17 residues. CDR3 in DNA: TGTGCCAGCGGGGGACAGGGGGCTGGTTCGAATAATTCACCCCTCCACTTT. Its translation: CASGGQGAGSNNSPLHF.

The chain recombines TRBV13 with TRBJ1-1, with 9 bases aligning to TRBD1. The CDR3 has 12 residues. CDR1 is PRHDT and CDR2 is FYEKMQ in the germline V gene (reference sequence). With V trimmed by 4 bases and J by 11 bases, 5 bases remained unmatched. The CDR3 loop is CASSSQGARAFF. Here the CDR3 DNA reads TGTGCCAGCAGCTCACAGGGGGCTCGCGCTTTCTTT.

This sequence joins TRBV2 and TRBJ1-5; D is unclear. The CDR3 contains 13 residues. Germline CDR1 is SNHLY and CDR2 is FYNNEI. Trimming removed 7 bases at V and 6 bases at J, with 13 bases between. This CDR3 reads CASTASPSQPQHF. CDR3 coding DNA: TGTGCCAGCACGGCCAGTCCTAGTCAGCCCCAGCATTTT.

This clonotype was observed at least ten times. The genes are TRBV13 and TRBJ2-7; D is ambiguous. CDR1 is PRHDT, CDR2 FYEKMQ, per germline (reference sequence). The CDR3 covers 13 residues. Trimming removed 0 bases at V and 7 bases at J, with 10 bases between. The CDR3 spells CASSLGLDREQYF. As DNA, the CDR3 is TGTGCCAGCAGCTTAGGGCTGGATCGGGAGCAGTACTTC. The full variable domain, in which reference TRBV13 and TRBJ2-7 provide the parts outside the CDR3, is AAGVIQSPRHLIKEKRETATLKCYPIPRHDTVYWYQQGPGQDPQFLISFYEKMQSDKGSIPDRFSAQQFSDYHSELNMSSLELGDSALYFCASSLGLDREQYFGPGTRLTVT.

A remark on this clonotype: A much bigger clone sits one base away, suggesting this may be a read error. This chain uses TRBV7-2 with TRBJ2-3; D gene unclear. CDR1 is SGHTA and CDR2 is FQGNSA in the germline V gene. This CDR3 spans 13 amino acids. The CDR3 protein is CASSSRADDTRYF. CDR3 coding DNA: TGTGCCAGCAGTTCTCGAGCAGACGATACGCGGTATTTT.

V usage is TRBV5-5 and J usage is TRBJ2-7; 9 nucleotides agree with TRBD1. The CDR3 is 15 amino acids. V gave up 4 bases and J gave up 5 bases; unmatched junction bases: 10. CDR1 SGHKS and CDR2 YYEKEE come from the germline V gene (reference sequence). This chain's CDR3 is CASSGPWTGEHEQYF. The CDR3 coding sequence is TGTGCCAGCAGCGGTCCCTGGACAGGGGAGCACGAGCAGTACTTC.

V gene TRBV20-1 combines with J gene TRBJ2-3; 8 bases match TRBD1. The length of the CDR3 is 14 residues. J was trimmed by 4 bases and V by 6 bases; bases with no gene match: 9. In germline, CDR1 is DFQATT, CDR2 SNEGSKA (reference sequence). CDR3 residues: CSARMDRAADTQYF. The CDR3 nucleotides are TGCAGTGCAAGAATGGACAGGGCTGCAGATACGCAGTATTTT.